The rows below give T cell receptor beta chains drawn from one sample of a study of T cell responses to AZD1222 COVID-19 vaccine. Profiled with immunoSEQ multiplex PCR; TCRdb holds only in-frame clones, not every one. The data contain 140,000 to 150,000 clones, about 89% of them singletons. The input for sequencing was peripheral blood, taken 28 days after the second dose of the MenACWY control vaccine. Receptor source: an adult who received the MenACWY meningococcal vaccine as a control. The CDR3 runs from the conserved cysteine through the conserved F or W. A D gene is named only where the DNA matches it firmly. Size tells how often a clone was seen (once, few, many) or the class of an expanded clone, and some rows leave it out.

.,TRBJ2-7,.,TRBV6-5,CASISGQGSYEQYF,TGTGCCAGCATATCCGGGCAGGGATCCTACGAGCAGTACTTC
.,TRBJ1-2,.,TRBV29-1,CSVRTELIYGYTF,TGCAGCGTTCGGACCGAGCTGATCTATGGCTACACCTTC
.,TRBJ2-5,.,TRBV5-1,CASLTRETQYF,TGCGCCAGCCTAACCAGAGAGACCCAGTACTTC
.,TRBJ2-7,TRBD2,TRBV6-5,CASSPLAGGYEQYF,TGTGCCAGCAGTCCCCTAGCGGGGGGTTACGAGCAGTACTTC
.,TRBJ2-5,TRBD1,TRBV5-1,CASSLGGTVAETQYF,TGCGCCAGCAGCTTGGGGGGGACAGTAGCGGAGACCCAGTACTTC
.,TRBJ2-1,TRBD1,TRBV28,CASREGQGYNEQFF,TGTGCCAGCAGGGAAGGACAGGGCTACAATGAGCAGTTCTTC
.,TRBJ2-1,TRBD2,TRBV18,CASSPPHGTSGGAEQFF,TGTGCCAGCTCACCACCTCACGGGACTAGCGGGGGGGCCGAGCAGTTCTTC
.,TRBJ2-7,.,TRBV5-6,CASSLVRYSYEQYF,TGTGCCAGCAGCTTGGTTAGATACTCCTACGAGCAGTACTTC
.,TRBJ1-2,TRBD1,TRBV7-2,CASSSGTGEYGYTF,TGTGCCAGCAGCTCGGGGACAGGGGAATATGGCTACACCTTC
few,TRBJ2-7,.,TRBV11-2,CASSKTSVGSLGF,TGTGCCAGCAGCAAGACAAGTGTCGGGAGTCTCGGCTTC
.,TRBJ1-3,.,TRBV12-3/TRBV12-4,CASSQSGNTIYF,TGTGCCAGCAGCCAGTCCGGAAACACCATATATTTT
few,TRBJ1-5,TRBD1,TRBV27,CASSLGGQGTQPQHF,TGTGCCAGCAGTTTAGGGGGACAGGGGACGCAGCCCCAGCATTTT
.,TRBJ1-2,.,TRBV4-3,CASSQAGGGYGYTF,TGCGCCAGCAGCCAAGCGGGGGGCGGCTATGGCTACACCTTC
.,TRBJ2-5,.,TRBV24-1,CATKEGETQYF,TGTGCCACCAAAGAGGGGGAGACCCAGTACTTC
.,TRBJ2-5,.,TRBV12-3/TRBV12-4,CASSSVGGETQYF,TGTGCCAGCAGTTCGGTAGGGGGAGAGACCCAGTACTTC
.,TRBJ1-3,TRBD1,TRBV5-4,CASSQGQGRGGNTIYF,TGTGCCAGCAGCCAGGGACAGGGCCGAGGTGGAAACACCATATATTTT
.,TRBJ2-7,.,TRBV5-1,CASSLDSSLYEQYF,TGCGCCAGCAGCCTCGACAGTTCCCTCTACGAGCAGTACTTC
few,TRBJ1-5,.,TRBV30,CAWSAPGAQGNQPQHF,TGTGCCTGGAGTGCCCCTGGGGCTCAGGGCAATCAGCCCCAGCATTTT
.,TRBJ1-6,.,TRBV4-3,CASSQERFEVGSPLHF,TGCGCCAGCAGCCAAGAGAGATTCGAGGTGGGTTCACCCCTCCACTTT
once,TRBJ2-1,.,TRBV3-1/TRBV3-2,CASSQDPDYEYNEQFF,TGTGCCAGCAGCCAAGATCCGGACTACGAATACAATGAGCAGTTCTTC
.,TRBJ2-1,.,TRBV19,CASSIDGASYNEQFF,TGTGCCAGTAGTATAGACGGGGCCTCCTACAATGAGCAGTTCTTC
.,TRBJ2-7,TRBD2,TRBV7-3,CASSSHSGSNEQYF,TGTGCCAGCAGTTCCCATAGCGGGAGCAACGAGCAGTACTTC
.,TRBJ2-7,TRBD1,TRBV19,CASSPRTGGVDEQYF,TGTGCCAGTAGTCCTCGGACAGGGGGCGTGGACGAGCAGTACTTC
.,TRBJ2-1,.,TRBV6-1,CASSEWQKYNEQFF,TGTGCCAGCAGTGAATGGCAGAAATACAATGAGCAGTTCTTC
.,TRBJ2-7,.,TRBV7-9,CASSLVSPSHSYEQYF,TGTGCCAGCAGCTTAGTATCGCCTTCGCACTCCTACGAGCAGTACTTC
.,TRBJ1-2,.,TRBV7-9,CASSFDGTAGYTF,TGTGCCAGCAGCTTTGACGGAACCGCTGGCTACACCTTC
.,TRBJ1-1,TRBD1,TRBV12-3/TRBV12-4,CASSDRQGGAFF,TGTGCCAGCAGTGATAGACAGGGTGGAGCTTTCTTT
.,TRBJ1-5,.,TRBV6-4,CASSDSSPLGNQPQHF,TGTGCCAGCAGTGACTCATCACCCCTGGGCAATCAGCCCCAGCATTTT
.,TRBJ2-7,.,TRBV5-1,CASSLDSDSYEQYF,TGCGCCAGCAGCCTCGACAGCGATTCCTACGAGCAGTACTTC
.,TRBJ2-7,TRBD1,TRBV28,CASSPPTGQNTYEQYF,TGTGCCAGCAGTCCCCCCACGGGACAGAATACCTACGAGCAGTACTTC
.,TRBJ1-5,.,TRBV28,CASGTGYNQPQHF,TGTGCCAGCGGCACAGGGTACAATCAGCCCCAGCATTTT
.,TRBJ2-7,TRBD1,TRBV19,CASSSRGQDYEQYF,TGTGCCAGTAGTAGCCGGGGACAGGACTACGAGCAGTACTTC
.,TRBJ1-5,TRBD1,TRBV10-3,CAIQGERGPQHF,TGTGCCATTCAGGGGGAGCGAGGGCCCCAGCATTTT
.,TRBJ2-2,TRBD2,TRBV7-3,CASSLSPRGGLAGELFF,TGTGCCAGCAGCTTATCCCCGCGGGGGGGCCTAGCCGGGGAGCTGTTTTTT
.,TRBJ1-6,.,TRBV28,CASSGGTPGALHF,TGTGCCAGCAGTGGGGGGACACCGGGGGCCCTCCACTTT
.,TRBJ2-3,.,TRBV10-2,CASRPTLADTQYF,TGCGCCAGCAGACCCACGCTGGCAGATACGCAGTATTTT
.,TRBJ1-2,.,TRBV19,CASSPTGSGGYTF,TGTGCCAGTAGTCCTACAGGGTCTGGTGGCTACACCTTC
.,TRBJ2-6,.,TRBV5-1,CASSLGPGANVLTF,TGCGCCAGCAGCTTGGGCCCTGGGGCCAACGTCCTGACTTTC
once,TRBJ1-1,TRBD1,TRBV28,CASSLPPTGIFAFF,TGTGCCAGCAGTCTTCCCCCGACAGGGATCTTTGCTTTCTTT